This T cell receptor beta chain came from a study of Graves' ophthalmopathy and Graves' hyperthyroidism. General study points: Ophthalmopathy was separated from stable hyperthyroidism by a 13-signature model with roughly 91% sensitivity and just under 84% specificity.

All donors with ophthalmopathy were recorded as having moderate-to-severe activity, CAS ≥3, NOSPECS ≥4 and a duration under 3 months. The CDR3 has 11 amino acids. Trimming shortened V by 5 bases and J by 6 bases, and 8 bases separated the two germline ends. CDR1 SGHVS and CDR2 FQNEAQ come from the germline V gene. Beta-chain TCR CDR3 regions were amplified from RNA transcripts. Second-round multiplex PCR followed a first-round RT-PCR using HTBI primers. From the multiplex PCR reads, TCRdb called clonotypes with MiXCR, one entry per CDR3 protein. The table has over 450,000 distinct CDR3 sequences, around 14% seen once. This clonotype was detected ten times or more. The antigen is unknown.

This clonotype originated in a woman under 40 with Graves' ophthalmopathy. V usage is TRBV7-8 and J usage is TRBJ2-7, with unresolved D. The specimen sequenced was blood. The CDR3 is CASSTPREQYF. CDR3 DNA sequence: TGTGCCAGCAGCACCCCTCGCGAGCAGTACTTC.